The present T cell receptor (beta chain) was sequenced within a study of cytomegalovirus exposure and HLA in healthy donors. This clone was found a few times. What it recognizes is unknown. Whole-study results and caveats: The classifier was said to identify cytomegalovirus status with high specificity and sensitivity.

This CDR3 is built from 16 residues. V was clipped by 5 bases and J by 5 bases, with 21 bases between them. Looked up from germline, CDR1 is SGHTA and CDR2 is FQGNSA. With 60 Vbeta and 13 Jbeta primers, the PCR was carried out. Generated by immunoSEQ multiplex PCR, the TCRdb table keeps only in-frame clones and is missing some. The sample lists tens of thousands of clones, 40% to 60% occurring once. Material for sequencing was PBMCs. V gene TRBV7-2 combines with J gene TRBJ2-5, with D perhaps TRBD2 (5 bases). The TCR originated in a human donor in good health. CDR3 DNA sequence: TGTGCCAGCAGCAGAATCCGGGCAGGCGGGCAGGAGACCCAGTACTTC. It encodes CASSRIRAGGQETQYF.